These 7 T cell receptor beta chains originate from one sample sequenced in a study of blood T cell repertoires in COVID-19. TCRdb's copy holds only in-frame clones and misses some; the assay was immunoSEQ multiplex PCR. Found here are about 160,000 clones, over 70% of them singletons; the top ten hold 9.1%. Sequenced input: peripheral blood. These receptors all come from a woman of 80 years or more with active or convalescent COVID-19.

This chain joins TRBV5-4 and TRBJ2-3, with D unresolved. V lost 2 bases and J 2 bases, leaving 6 bases between the germline ends. Looked up from germline, CDR1 is SGHNT and CDR2 is YYREEE (reference sequence). CDR3 length: 13 amino acids. The CDR3 reads CASSFGDTDTQYF. Written as DNA, the CDR3 is TGTGCCAGCAGCTTCGGTGACACAGATACGCAGTATTTT.

The CDR3 bases are TGCGCCAGCAGCCATCCCAGGGGTTCCTACAATGAGCAGTTCTTC. It translates to CASSHPRGSYNEQFF. This sequence joins TRBV4-3 and TRBJ2-1, with D perhaps matching TRBD1 (6 bases). With 3 bases removed from V and 1 base from J, the gap between germline ends came to 10 bases. This CDR3 is 15 amino acids long. Germline assignment: CDR1 LGHNA and CDR2 YSLEER.

The chain couples TRBV7-6 to TRBJ2-5; 8 nucleotides agree with TRBD2. Germline trimming cut 5 bases from V and 5 bases from J; bases unmatched to any gene: 16. Germline loops: CDR1 SGHVS, CDR2 FNYEAQ. This CDR3 is 17 amino acids long. The DNA of the CDR3 is TGTGCCAGCAGCCCCTCTGGTGGACTAGCCCCACACGAGACCCAGTACTTC. It yields the protein CASSPSGGLAPHETQYF.

The chain recombines TRBV7-9 with TRBJ1-1; tentatively, D is TRBD1 (5 bases). CDR1 is SEHNR, CDR2 FQNEAQ, per germline (reference sequence). Deletions cut 1 base from V and 2 bases from J, with 8 bases between. The CDR3 covers 14 residues. Here the CDR3 DNA reads TGTGCCAGCAGCTTAGTTGGGACTAACACTGAAGCTTTCTTT. Residues: CASSLVGTNTEAFF.

The J gene is TRBJ1-4, the V gene TRBV7-2; 8 bases are a match to TRBD1. V dropped 5 bases and J dropped 8; count of bases not matched to a gene: 13. Germline V lookup: CDR1 SGHTA, CDR2 FQGNSA. CDR3 length: 16 amino acids. The CDR3 DNA is TGTGCCAGCAGCCTTGGACAGGGTACCTCTGGAGAAAAACTGTTTTTT. It translates to CASSLGQGTSGEKLFF.

This clone occurred a few times. V and J are TRBV6-5 and TRBJ1-1; perhaps TRBD1 as D (5 bases). CDR1 is MNHEY and CDR2 is SVGAGI in the germline V gene. This CDR3 has 13 residues. With 4 bases removed from V and 5 bases from J, the gap between germline ends came to 11 bases. Here the CDR3 reads CASSFAGWTEAFF. CDR3 sequence (DNA): TGTGCCAGCAGTTTCGCAGGGTGGACTGAAGCTTTCTTT.

The CDR3 region has the DNA TGCGCCAGCAGCCAAGTAGGGCAGGGGGCGAACACTGAAGCTTTCTTT. Translation gives CASSQVGQGANTEAFF. V is TRBV4-1 and J is TRBJ1-1; 8 bases align to TRBD1. The V gene end was trimmed by 1 base and the J gene end by 1 base; junction bases not matched to a gene: 5. This CDR3 is built from 16 residues. Per the germline V gene, CDR1 is MGHRA and CDR2 is YSYEKL.